The 25 T cell receptor beta chains below come from one sample, sequenced in a study of blood T cell repertoires in COVID-19. Clones were read by immunoSEQ multiplex PCR, and TCRdb kept only the in-frame ones, dropping some. The sample contains some 220,000 clones, around four fifths of which appear only once. What was sequenced was peripheral blood. Source of these receptors: a woman aged 55-69 years with active or convalescent COVID-19.

This clone was seen more than once but under ten times. Other nucleotide sequences from this sample produce the same CDR3. The chain combines TRBV9 with TRBJ2-6; no reliable D call. This CDR3 spans 14 amino acids. CDR1 and CDR2 from the germline V gene are SGDLS and YYNGEE. V shed 2 bases and J shed 0 bases, with 3 bases lying between them. CDR3 bases: TGTGCCAGCAGCGTCAGCTCTGGGGCCAACGTCCTGACTTTC. It translates to CASSVSSGANVLTF.

The CDR3 is CATRSGGPTDTQYF. The CDR3 bases are TGCGCCACCCGTAGCGGGGGGCCGACAGATACGCAGTATTTT. The gene calls are TRBV10-2 and TRBJ2-3, with TRBD2 matching 10 bases. CDR3 size: 14 residues. Looked up from germline, CDR1 is WSHSY and CDR2 is SAAADI. Trimming took 10 bases from V and 3 from J; bases not matched to a gene: 7.

Points on this clone: This CDR3 is also generated by other DNA sequences in the sample. CDR3: CAWTGIYGYTF. CDR3 coding DNA: TGTGCCTGGACCGGGATCTATGGCTACACCTTC. This chain connects TRBV30 to TRBJ1-2; no clear D gene. Germline V gives CDR1 GTSNPN, CDR2 SVGIG (reference sequence). This CDR3 is 11 amino acids long. The ends were cut back, 4 bases at V and 4 bases at J, with 7 bases in the middle. Full variable domain (missing parts from reference TRBV30 and TRBJ1-2): SQTIHQWPATLVQPVGSPLSLECTVEGTSNPNLYWYRQAAGRGLQLLFYSVGIGQISSEVPQNLSASRPQDRQFILSSKKLLLSDSGFYLCAWTGIYGYTFGSGTRLTVV.

The chain joins TRBV7-2 to TRBJ2-7; D unclear. The germline V gene encodes CDR1 SGHTA and CDR2 FQGNSA. V was pared by 1 base and J by 3 bases, with 10 bases between. This CDR3 contains 14 residues. In DNA, the CDR3 is TGTGCCAGCAGCTTAGAATCCAGTAACTACGAGCAGTACTTC. This encodes CASSLESSNYEQYF.

The V and J genes are TRBV21-1 and TRBJ1-5. TRBV21-1 is labeled a pseudogene. The CDR3 loop spans 19 amino acids. The chain's CDR3 is CASSNHDPRGPKSNQPQHF. CDR3 sequence (DNA): TGTGCCAGCAGCAACCACGACCCGCGGGGTCCTAAGTCCAATCAGCCCCAGCATTTT.

This clone was observed a few times. This chain links TRBV19 with TRBJ1-4, with 7 positions matching TRBD1. The CDR3 is 16 amino acids. CDR1 and CDR2 from the germline V gene are LNHDA and SQIVND (reference sequence). The V and J ends lost 6 bases and 8 bases, in that order; junction bases with no gene match: 15. CDR3 nucleotide sequence: TGTGCCAGTAGAGACAGGGTAGATGGAGTTGGGGAAAAACTGTTTTTT. Translating gives CASRDRVDGVGEKLFF.

The rearrangement links TRBV27 to TRBJ2-3, with 9 bases lining up with TRBD1. The CDR3 is made up of 17 amino acids. Germline values: CDR1 MNHEY, CDR2 SMNVEV (reference sequence). J lost 2 bases, V lost 4 bases, and 10 bases had no gene match. The CDR3 is CASSSANRGRDTDTQYF. In DNA form, the CDR3 reads TGTGCCAGCAGTTCGGCCAACAGGGGGCGAGACACAGATACGCAGTATTTT.

The chain has TRBV5-4 and TRBJ1-1, with D perhaps matching TRBD1 (5 bases). The CDR3 is made up of 15 amino acids. The germline CDR1 and CDR2 sequences are SGHNT and YYREEE (reference sequence). V was cut by 4 bases and J by 1 base, with 14 bases left in between. CDR3 residues: CASSPMGGGNTEAFF. In nucleotides, the CDR3 is TGTGCCAGCAGCCCCATGGGGGGAGGGAACACTGAAGCTTTCTTT.

The CDR3 DNA follows: TGTGCCAGTAGTGTTCAAGGAGGGACTCAGCCCCAGCATTTT. Amino acid sequence: CASSVQGGTQPQHF. V gene TRBV19 combines with J gene TRBJ1-5; tentative D call: TRBD1 (5 bases). V was pared by 5 bases and J by 6 bases, with 14 bases between. CDR3 length: 14 residues. CDR1 LNHDA and CDR2 SQIVND come from the germline V gene (reference sequence).

The J gene is TRBJ2-7, the V gene TRBV30; 10 bases are shared with TRBD2. Germline V gene sequence: CDR1 GTSNPN, CDR2 SVGIG (reference sequence). V trimming: 0 bases; J trimming: 3 bases; junction bases outside the gene matches: 5. The CDR3 consists of 15 residues. The CDR3 sequence: CAWSVPGLAVYEQYF. CDR3 coding DNA: TGTGCCTGGAGTGTACCCGGACTAGCGGTCTACGAGCAGTACTTC.

The chain joins TRBV28 to TRBJ1-2, with D perhaps TRBD1 (6 bases). Germline CDR1 is MDHEN and CDR2 is SYDVKM. CDR3 length: 15 residues. Trimming removed 6 bases from V and 3 bases from J, with 17 bases in between. CDR3 region: CASRPTSGDDYGYTF. The CDR3 DNA sequence: TGTGCCAGCAGACCCACCTCAGGGGACGACTATGGCTACACCTTC.

The gene calls are TRBV11-3 and TRBJ2-4, with 7 bases aligning to TRBD2. Trimming cost V 5 bases and J 6 bases; bases outside gene matches: 10. The CDR3 loop spans 15 amino acids. Germline CDR1 SGHNT, CDR2 YENEEA. CDR3 residues: CASSPRTGRGNIQYF. The CDR3 DNA is TGTGCCAGCAGCCCCCGGACTGGGAGGGGAAACATTCAGTACTTC.

The V and J genes are TRBV28 and TRBJ1-6, with D perhaps TRBD1 (5 bases). The CDR3 spans 15 residues. Germline assignment: CDR1 MDHEN and CDR2 SYDVKM. V was shortened by 6 bases and J by 8 bases, with 17 bases between the two germline ends. CDR3 residues: CASSPGTGVDSPLHF. CDR3 sequence (DNA): TGTGCCAGCAGCCCCGGGACGGGGGTGGATTCACCCCTCCACTTT.

This clone came up once. The chain links TRBV18 to TRBJ1-4; 8 bases align to TRBD1. CDR1 is KGHSH, CDR2 LQKENI, per germline. The CDR3 covers 16 residues. The trim removed 3 bases at V and 8 bases at J, leaving 11 bases unmatched. The CDR3 sequence: CASSPQKDRAGEKLFF. CDR3 in DNA: TGTGCCAGCTCACCGCAAAAGGACAGGGCCGGGGAAAAACTGTTTTTT.

This clone was seen only a few times. The V and J genes are TRBV19 and TRBJ1-5; 9 positions match TRBD1. CDR3 length: 14 amino acids. Germline loops: CDR1 LNHDA, CDR2 SQIVND (reference sequence). V lost 5 bases to trimming and J lost 7 bases; unmatched junction nucleotides: 6. The CDR3 sequence is CASSLGQGEQPQHF. CDR3 nucleotides: TGTGCCAGTAGTCTGGGACAGGGCGAACAGCCCCAGCATTTT.

This rearrangement joins TRBV11-3 to TRBJ2-5, with TRBD1 as a possible D gene (8 bases). The CDR3 is 15 residues long. From germline, CDR1 is SGHNT and CDR2 YENEEA. V was pared by 1 base and J by 2 bases, with 11 bases between. CDR3 nucleotides: TGTGCCAGCAGCTTAGCACAGGGGGGGCAAGAGACCCAGTACTTC. It is translated as CASSLAQGGQETQYF.

In nucleotides, the CDR3 is TGTGCCAGCAGTCAATCGTGGAGTGGGCAGGGCTATGGCTACACCTTC. It is translated as CASSQSWSGQGYGYTF. This chain uses TRBV11-2 with TRBJ1-2; D might be TRBD1 (5 bases). This CDR3 contains 16 residues. Germline assignment: CDR1 SGHAT and CDR2 FQNNGV. Trimming took off 6 bases at V and 4 bases at J, with 21 bases between the two ends.

V is TRBV29-1 and J is TRBJ1-1; 8 nucleotides match TRBD1. V lost 4 bases to trimming and J lost 0 bases; unmatched junction nucleotides: 4. Germline CDR1 SQVTM, CDR2 ANQGSEA. This CDR3 comprises 14 residues. The CDR3 spells CSVVFRGLNTEAFF. The CDR3 region has the DNA TGCAGCGTTGTCTTCAGGGGGCTGAACACTGAAGCTTTCTTT. The full variable domain, in which reference TRBV29-1 and TRBJ1-1 provide the parts outside the CDR3, is SAVISQKPSRDICQRGTSLTIQCQVDSQVTMMFWYRQQPGQSLTLIATANQGSEATYESGFVIDKFPISRPNLTFSTLTVSNMSPEDSSIYLCSVVFRGLNTEAFFGQGTRLTVV.

The chain couples TRBV29-1 to TRBJ2-1, with D possibly being TRBD2 (5 bases). This CDR3 contains 13 residues. In germline, CDR1 is SQVTM, CDR2 ANQGSEA. V was cut by 3 bases and J by 8 bases, with 14 bases left in between. CDR3 sequence (DNA): TGCAGCGTTGAGTCCCCGGGATACGATGAGCAGTTCTTC. This translates into CSVESPGYDEQFF.

This chain uses TRBV30 with TRBJ2-7; D ambiguous. Per the germline V gene, CDR1 is GTSNPN and CDR2 is SVGIG (reference sequence). The CDR3 runs to 13 residues. V was clipped by 2 bases and J by 3 bases, with 11 bases between them. Here the CDR3 DNA reads TGTGCCTGGAGTCGTGCCTCGGGCTACGAGCAGTACTTC. Its translation is CAWSRASGYEQYF. The variable domain in full, completed from reference TRBV30 and TRBJ2-7, reads SQTIHQWPATLVQPVGSPLSLECTVEGTSNPNLYWYRQAAGRGLQLLFYSVGIGQISSEVPQNLSASRPQDRQFILSSKKLLLSDSGFYLCAWSRASGYEQYFGPGTRLTVT.

The V gene is TRBV2, the J gene TRBJ1-5; TRBD1 aligns across 10 bases. The trim removed 6 bases at V and 2 bases at J, leaving 16 bases unmatched. In germline, CDR1 is SNHLY, CDR2 FYNNEI. This CDR3 comprises 19 residues. The CDR3 bases are TGTGCCAGCAGAGGGATGACAGGGGGCTTGGGATACGGCAATCAGCCCCAGCATTTT. It encodes CASRGMTGGLGYGNQPQHF.

This clone was recorded only once. This CDR3 is CASKARGSGNTIYF. The CDR3, as DNA: TGTGCCAGTAAAGCGCGGGGCTCTGGAAACACCATATATTTT. The chain carries TRBV19 and TRBJ1-3; no firm D call. Germline V gives CDR1 LNHDA, CDR2 SQIVND (reference sequence). CDR3 size: 14 residues. The V end was cut by 7 bases, the J end by 0 bases, with 10 bases between.

This clone turned up a few times. The chain couples TRBV9 to TRBJ2-1; no clear D gene. Germline CDR1 and CDR2: SGDLS and YYNGEE. The CDR3 extends over 15 amino acids. The ends were cut back, 0 bases at V and 0 bases at J, with 7 bases in the middle. CDR3 amino acids: CASSVAEFSYNEQFF. Here the CDR3 DNA reads TGTGCCAGCAGCGTAGCGGAGTTCTCCTACAATGAGCAGTTCTTC.

This clone showed up just a few times. This sequence joins TRBV5-6 and TRBJ1-1; D unresolved. Looked up from germline, CDR1 is SGHDT and CDR2 is YYEEEE. Trimming cost V 2 bases and J 8 bases, with 7 bases left between them. This CDR3 is 11 amino acids long. The CDR3 nucleotides are TGTGCCAGCAGCTTTGACGGGGAAGCTTTCTTT. As protein: CASSFDGEAFF.

The chain uses TRBV6-2 or TRBV6-3 and TRBJ2-2; TRBD2 matches at 11 bases. Germline loops: CDR1 MNHEY, CDR2 SVGEGT. The CDR3 runs 15 residues. V was pared by 5 bases and J by 5 bases, with 4 bases of the junction left unmatched. CDR3 region: CASSLLAGETGELFF. The CDR3 DNA follows: TGTGCCAGCAGTCTACTAGCGGGAGAAACCGGGGAGCTGTTTTTT.